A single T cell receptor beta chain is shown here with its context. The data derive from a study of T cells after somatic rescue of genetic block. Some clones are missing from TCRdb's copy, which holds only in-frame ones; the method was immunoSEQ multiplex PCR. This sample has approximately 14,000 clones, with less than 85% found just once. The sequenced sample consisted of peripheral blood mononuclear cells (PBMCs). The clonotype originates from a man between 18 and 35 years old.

CDR3 DNA: TGCGCCAGCAGCTCGACAGTTCAAGAGACCCAGTACTTC. This encodes CASSSTVQETQYF. The J gene is TRBJ2-5, the V gene TRBV5-1; D perhaps matches TRBD1 (5 bases). The CDR3 length is 13 residues. CDR1 and CDR2 from the germline V gene are SGHRS and YFSETQ. V lost 3 bases to trimming and J lost 2 bases, with 8 bases between them. The full variable domain, in which reference TRBV5-1 and TRBJ2-5 provide the parts outside the CDR3, is KAGVTQTPRYLIKTRGQQVTLSCSPISGHRSVSWYQQTPGQGLQFLFEYFSETQRNKGNFPGRFSGRQFSNSRSEMNVSTLELGDSALYLCASSSTVQETQYFGPGTRLLVL.